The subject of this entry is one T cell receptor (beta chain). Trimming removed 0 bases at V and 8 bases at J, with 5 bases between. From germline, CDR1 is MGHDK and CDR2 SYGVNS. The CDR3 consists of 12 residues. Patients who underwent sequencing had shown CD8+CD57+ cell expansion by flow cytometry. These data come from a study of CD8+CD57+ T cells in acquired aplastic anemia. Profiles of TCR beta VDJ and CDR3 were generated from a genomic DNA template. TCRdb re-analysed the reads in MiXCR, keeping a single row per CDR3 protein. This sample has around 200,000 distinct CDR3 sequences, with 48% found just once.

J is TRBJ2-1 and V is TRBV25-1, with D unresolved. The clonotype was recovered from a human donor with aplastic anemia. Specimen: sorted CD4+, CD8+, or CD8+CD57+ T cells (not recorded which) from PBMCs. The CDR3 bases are TGTGCCAGCAGTGAATATTATTATGAGCAGTTCTTC. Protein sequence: CASSEYYYEQFF.